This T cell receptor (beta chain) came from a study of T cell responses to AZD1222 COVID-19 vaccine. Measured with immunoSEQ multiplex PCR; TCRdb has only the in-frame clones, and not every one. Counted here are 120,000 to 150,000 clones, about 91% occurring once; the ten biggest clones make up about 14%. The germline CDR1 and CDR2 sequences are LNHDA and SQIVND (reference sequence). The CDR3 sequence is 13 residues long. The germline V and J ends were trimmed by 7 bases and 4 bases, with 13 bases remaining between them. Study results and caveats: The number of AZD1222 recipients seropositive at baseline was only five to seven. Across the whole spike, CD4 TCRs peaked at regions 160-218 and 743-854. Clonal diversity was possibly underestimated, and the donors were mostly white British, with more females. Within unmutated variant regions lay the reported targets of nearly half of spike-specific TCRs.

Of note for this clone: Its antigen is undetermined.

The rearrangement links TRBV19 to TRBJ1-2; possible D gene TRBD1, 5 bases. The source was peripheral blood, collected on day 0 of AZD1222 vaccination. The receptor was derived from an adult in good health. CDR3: CASMVEGTYGYTF. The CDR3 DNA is TGTGCCAGTATGGTGGAGGGGACCTATGGCTACACCTTC. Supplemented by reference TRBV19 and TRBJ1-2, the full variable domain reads DGGITQSPKYLFRKEGQNVTLSCEQNLNHDAMYWYRQDPGQGLRLIYYSQIVNDFQKGDIAEGYSVSREKKESFPLTVTSAQKNPTAFYLCASMVEGTYGYTFGSGTRLTVV.